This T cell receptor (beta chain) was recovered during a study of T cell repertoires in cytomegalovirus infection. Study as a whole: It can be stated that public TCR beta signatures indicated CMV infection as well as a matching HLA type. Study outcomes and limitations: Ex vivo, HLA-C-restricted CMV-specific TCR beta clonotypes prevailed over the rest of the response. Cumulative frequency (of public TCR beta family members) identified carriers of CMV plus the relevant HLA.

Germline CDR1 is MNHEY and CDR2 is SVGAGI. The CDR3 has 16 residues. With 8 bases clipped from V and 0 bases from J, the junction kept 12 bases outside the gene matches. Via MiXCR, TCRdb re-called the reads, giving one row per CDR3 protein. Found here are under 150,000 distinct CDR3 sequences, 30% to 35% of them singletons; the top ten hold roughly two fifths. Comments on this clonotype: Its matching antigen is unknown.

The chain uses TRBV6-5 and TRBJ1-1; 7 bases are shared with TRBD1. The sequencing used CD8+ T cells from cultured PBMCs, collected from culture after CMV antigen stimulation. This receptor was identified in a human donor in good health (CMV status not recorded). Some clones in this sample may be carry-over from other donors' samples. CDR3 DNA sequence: TGTGCCAGCGTTCGACGTACAGGGGCGATGAACACTGAAGCTTTCTTT. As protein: CASVRRTGAMNTEAFF.